A selection of T cell receptor beta chains follows, all from one sample in a study of blood T cell repertoires in COVID-19. Clones were read by immunoSEQ multiplex PCR, and TCRdb kept only the in-frame ones, dropping some. The table includes about 270,000 clones, approximately 86% detected once. Sample: peripheral blood. The receptors originated from an older woman who had recovered from COVID-19. The CDR3 runs from the conserved cysteine through the conserved F or W. Fields, in order: J gene, V gene, clone size, D gene, CDR3 protein, CDR3 DNA. D genes are given only for firm matches. Only some rows state a clone size, as once, few, many or a class for expanded clones.

j_gene: TRBJ1-1; v_gene: TRBV18; abundance: NA; d_gene: NA; CDR3aa: CASSSEQGYTEAFF; CDR3nt: TGTGCCAGCTCCTCCGAACAGGGTTACACTGAAGCTTTCTTT
j_gene: TRBJ1-1; v_gene: TRBV28; abundance: NA; d_gene: NA; CDR3aa: CASSYGGWGTEAFF; CDR3nt: TGTGCCAGCAGTTACGGGGGGTGGGGCACTGAAGCTTTCTTT
j_gene: TRBJ1-1; v_gene: TRBV7-2; abundance: NA; d_gene: NA; CDR3aa: CASSLVTGNTEAFF; CDR3nt: TGTGCCAGCAGCTTAGTCACGGGGAACACTGAAGCTTTCTTT
j_gene: TRBJ2-3; v_gene: TRBV5-1; abundance: NA; d_gene: NA; CDR3aa: CASSLAGAGAADTQYF; CDR3nt: TGCGCCAGCAGCTTGGCCGGGGCAGGGGCGGCAGATACGCAGTATTTT
j_gene: TRBJ1-2; v_gene: TRBV24-1; abundance: NA; d_gene: TRBD1; CDR3aa: CATSQGQGFNYGYTF; CDR3nt: TGTGCCACCAGTCAGGGACAGGGTTTTAACTATGGCTACACCTTC
j_gene: TRBJ2-1; v_gene: TRBV4-2; abundance: NA; d_gene: TRBD2; CDR3aa: CASSQDLASGVEQFF; CDR3nt: TGTGCCAGCAGCCAAGACTTAGCTAGCGGGGTGGAGCAGTTCTTC
j_gene: TRBJ2-7; v_gene: TRBV5-1; abundance: NA; d_gene: NA; CDR3aa: CASTLGRLGQATSYEQYF; CDR3nt: TGCGCCAGCACCCTGGGGAGGTTAGGTCAGGCCACTTCCTACGAGCAGTACTTC
j_gene: TRBJ2-1; v_gene: TRBV9; abundance: NA; d_gene: NA; CDR3aa: CASSVVGVPYNEQFF; CDR3nt: TGTGCCAGCAGCGTAGTCGGTGTTCCCTACAATGAGCAGTTCTTC
j_gene: TRBJ1-2; v_gene: TRBV20-1; abundance: NA; d_gene: TRBD1; CDR3aa: CSASGTGGYTF; CDR3nt: TGCAGTGCTTCCGGGACAGGGGGCTACACCTTC
j_gene: TRBJ2-3; v_gene: TRBV7-3; abundance: once; d_gene: TRBD2; CDR3aa: CASSSGGPTDTQYF; CDR3nt: TGTGCCAGCAGCTCGGGGGGACCCACAGATACGCAGTATTTT
j_gene: TRBJ1-5; v_gene: TRBV19; abundance: once; d_gene: TRBD1; CDR3aa: CASSIRDRGQPQHF; CDR3nt: TGTGCCAGTAGTATAAGGGACAGGGGACAGCCCCAGCATTTT